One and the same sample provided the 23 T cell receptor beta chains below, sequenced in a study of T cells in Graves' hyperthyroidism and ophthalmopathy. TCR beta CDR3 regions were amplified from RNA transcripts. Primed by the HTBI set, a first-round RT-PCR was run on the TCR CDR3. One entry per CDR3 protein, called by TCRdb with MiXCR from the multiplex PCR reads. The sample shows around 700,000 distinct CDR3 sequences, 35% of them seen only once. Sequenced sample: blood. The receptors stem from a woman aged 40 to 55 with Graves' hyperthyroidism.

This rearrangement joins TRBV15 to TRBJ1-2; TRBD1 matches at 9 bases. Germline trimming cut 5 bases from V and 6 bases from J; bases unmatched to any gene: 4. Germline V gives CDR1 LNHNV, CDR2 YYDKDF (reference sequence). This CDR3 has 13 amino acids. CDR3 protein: CATSLGQGHGYTF. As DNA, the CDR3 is TGTGCCACCAGCTTGGGACAGGGTCATGGCTACACCTTC.

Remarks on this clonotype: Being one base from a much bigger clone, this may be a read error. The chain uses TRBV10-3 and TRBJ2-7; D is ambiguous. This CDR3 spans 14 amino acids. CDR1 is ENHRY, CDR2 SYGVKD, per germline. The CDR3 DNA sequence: TGTGCCAGCCGAACACAACTACTCATCCACGAGCGGTACTTC. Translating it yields CASRTQLLIHERYF.

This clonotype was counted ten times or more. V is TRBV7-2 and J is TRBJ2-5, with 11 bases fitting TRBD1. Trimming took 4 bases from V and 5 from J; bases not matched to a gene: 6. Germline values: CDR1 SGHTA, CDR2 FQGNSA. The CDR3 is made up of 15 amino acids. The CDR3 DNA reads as TGTGCCAGCAGCTCGGGACAGGGGGAGTTGGAGACCCAGTACTTC. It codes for CASSSGQGELETQYF.

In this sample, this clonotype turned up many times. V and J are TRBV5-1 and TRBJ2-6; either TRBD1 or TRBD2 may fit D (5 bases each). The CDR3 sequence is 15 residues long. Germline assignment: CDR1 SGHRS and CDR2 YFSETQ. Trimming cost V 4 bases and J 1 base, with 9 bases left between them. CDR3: CASSRDGSGANVLTF. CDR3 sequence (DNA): TGCGCCAGCAGCCGGGACGGATCTGGGGCCAACGTCCTGACTTTC. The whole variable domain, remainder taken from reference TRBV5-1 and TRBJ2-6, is KAGVTQTPRYLIKTRGQQVTLSCSPISGHRSVSWYQQTPGQGLQFLFEYFSETQRNKGNFPGRFSGRQFSNSRSEMNVSTLELGDSALYLCASSRDGSGANVLTFGAGSRLTVL.

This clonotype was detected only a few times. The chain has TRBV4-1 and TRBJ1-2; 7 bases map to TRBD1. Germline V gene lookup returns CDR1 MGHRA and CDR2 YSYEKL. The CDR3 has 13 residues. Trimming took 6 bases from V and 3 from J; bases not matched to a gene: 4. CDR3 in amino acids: CASRPTGYYGYTF. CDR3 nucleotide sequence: TGCGCCAGCAGACCGACAGGGTACTATGGCTACACCTTC.

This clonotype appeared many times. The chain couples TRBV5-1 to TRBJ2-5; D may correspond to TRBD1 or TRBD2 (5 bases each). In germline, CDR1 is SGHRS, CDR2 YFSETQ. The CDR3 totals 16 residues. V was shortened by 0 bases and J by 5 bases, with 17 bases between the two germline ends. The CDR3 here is CASSLGVSGPMETQYF. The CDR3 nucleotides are TGCGCCAGCAGCTTGGGGGTGTCGGGGCCGATGGAGACCCAGTACTTC.

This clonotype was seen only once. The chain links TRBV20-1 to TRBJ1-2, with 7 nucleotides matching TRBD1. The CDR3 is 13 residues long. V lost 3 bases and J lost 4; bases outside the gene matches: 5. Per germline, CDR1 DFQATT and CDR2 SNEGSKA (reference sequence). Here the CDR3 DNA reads TGCAGTGCTAGTTCGGGACAGATCTATGGCTACACCTTC. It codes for CSASSGQIYGYTF.

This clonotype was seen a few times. CDR3: CASRGLRTSGLSYEQYF. The CDR3 DNA reads as TGTGCCAGCAGAGGGTTGAGGACTAGCGGTCTCTCCTACGAGCAGTACTTC. The V gene is TRBV25-1, the J gene TRBJ2-7, with 10 bases fitting TRBD2. Losses at the gene ends were 6 bases for V and 0 bases for J; bases not matched to a gene: 11. The CDR3 is 17 residues long. Germline V gene lookup returns CDR1 MGHDK and CDR2 SYGVNS.

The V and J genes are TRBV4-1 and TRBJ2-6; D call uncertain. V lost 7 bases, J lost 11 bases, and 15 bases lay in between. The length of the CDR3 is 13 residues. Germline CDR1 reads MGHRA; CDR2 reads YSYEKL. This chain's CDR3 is CASTMDLSDVLTF. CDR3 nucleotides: TGCGCCAGCACCATGGACCTGTCAGACGTCCTGACTTTC.

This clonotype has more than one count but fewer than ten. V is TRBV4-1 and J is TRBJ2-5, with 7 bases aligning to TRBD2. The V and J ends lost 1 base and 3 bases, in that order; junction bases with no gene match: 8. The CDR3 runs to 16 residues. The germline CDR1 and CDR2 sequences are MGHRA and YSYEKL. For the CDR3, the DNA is TGCGCCAGCAGCCAAGTCCTAGCGGTACTAAAAGAGACCCAGTACTTC. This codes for CASSQVLAVLKETQYF.

Here the CDR3 reads CASSESGRSYGYTF. The CDR3 region has the DNA TGTGCCAGCAGTGAATCTGGCAGAAGCTATGGCTACACCTTC. The chain has TRBV25-1 and TRBJ1-2; D is ambiguous. Germline V gives CDR1 MGHDK, CDR2 SYGVNS. V lost 1 base, J lost 4 bases, and 10 bases lay in between. This CDR3 has 14 amino acids.

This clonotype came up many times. The CDR3 sequence is CASSPRDRDYGYTF. In nucleotides, the CDR3 is TGTGCCAGCAGCCCTCGGGACAGGGACTATGGCTACACCTTC. The rearrangement joins TRBV7-2 to TRBJ1-2, with TRBD1 matching 9 bases. In germline, CDR1 is SGHTA, CDR2 FQGNSA. The ends lost 5 bases at V and 3 bases at J; junction bases unmatched: 4. This CDR3 spans 14 amino acids.

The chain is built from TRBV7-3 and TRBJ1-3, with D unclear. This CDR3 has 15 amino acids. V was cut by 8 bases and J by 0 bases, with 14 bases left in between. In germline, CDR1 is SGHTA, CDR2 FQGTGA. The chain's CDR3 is CASSLTVFSGNTIYF. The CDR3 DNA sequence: TGTGCCAGCTCACTGACGGTATTCTCTGGAAACACCATATATTTT.

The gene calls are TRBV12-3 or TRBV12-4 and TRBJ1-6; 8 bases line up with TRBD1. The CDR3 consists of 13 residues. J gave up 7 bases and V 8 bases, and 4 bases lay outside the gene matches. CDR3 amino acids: CASVRTGNSPLHF. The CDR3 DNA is TGTGCCAGCGTCCGGACAGGGAATTCACCCCTCCACTTT.

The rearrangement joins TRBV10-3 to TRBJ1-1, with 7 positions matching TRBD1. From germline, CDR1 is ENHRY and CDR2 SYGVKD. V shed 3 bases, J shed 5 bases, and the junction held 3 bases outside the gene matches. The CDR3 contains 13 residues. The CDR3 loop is CAISDRGQTEAFF. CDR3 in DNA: TGTGCCATCAGTGATAGGGGACAGACTGAAGCTTTCTTT.

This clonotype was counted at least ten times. The CDR3, as DNA: TGTGCCAGCAGTACCGGGGGGCAAGAGACCCAGTACTTC. Its protein is CASSTGGQETQYF. The chain uses TRBV5-4 and TRBJ2-5, with TRBD2 identical over 7 bases. CDR1 is SGHNT and CDR2 is YYREEE in the germline V gene (reference sequence). The V and J ends lost 5 bases and 2 bases, in that order; junction bases with no gene match: 3. The CDR3 sequence is 13 residues long. Using reference TRBV5-4 and TRBJ2-5 for the parts outside the CDR3, the full variable domain is ETGVTQSPTHLIKTRGQQVTLRCSSQSGHNTVSWYQQALGQGPQFIFQYYREEENGRGNFPPRFSGLQFPNYSSELNVNALELDDSALYLCASSTGGQETQYFGPGTRLLVL.

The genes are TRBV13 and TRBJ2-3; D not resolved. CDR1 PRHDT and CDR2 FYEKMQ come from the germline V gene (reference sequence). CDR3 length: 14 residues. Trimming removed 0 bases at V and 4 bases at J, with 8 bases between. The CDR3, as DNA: TGTGCCAGCAGCTTAGGCCTAATCGCAGATACGCAGTATTTT. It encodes CASSLGLIADTQYF.

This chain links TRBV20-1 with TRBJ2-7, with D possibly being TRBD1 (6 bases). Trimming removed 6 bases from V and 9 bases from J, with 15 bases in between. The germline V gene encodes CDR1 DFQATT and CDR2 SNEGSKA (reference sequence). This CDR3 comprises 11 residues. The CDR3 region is CSAGGGSGQYF. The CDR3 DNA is TGCAGTGCAGGGGGTGGTTCAGGGCAGTACTTC.

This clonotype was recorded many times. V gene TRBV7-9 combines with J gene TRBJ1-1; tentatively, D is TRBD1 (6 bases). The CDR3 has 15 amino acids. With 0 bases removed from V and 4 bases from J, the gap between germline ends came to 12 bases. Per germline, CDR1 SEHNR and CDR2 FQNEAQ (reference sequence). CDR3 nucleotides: TGTGCCAGCAGCTTAGCAGGCAGGGGAGTCACTGAAGCTTTCTTT. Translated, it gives CASSLAGRGVTEAFF.

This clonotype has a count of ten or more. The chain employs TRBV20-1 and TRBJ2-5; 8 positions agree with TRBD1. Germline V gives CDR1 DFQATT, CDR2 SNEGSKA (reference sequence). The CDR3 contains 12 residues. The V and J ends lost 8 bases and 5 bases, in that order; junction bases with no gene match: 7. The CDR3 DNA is TGCAGTAGTCAGGGGGCTGGTGAGACCCAGTACTTC. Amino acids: CSSQGAGETQYF.

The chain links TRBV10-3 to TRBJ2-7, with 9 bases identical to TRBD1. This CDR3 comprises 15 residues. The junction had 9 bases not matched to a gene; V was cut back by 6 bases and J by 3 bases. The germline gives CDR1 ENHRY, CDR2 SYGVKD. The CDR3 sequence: CAISGGQGPYYEQYF. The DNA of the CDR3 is TGTGCCATCAGCGGGGGACAGGGTCCTTACTACGAGCAGTACTTC.

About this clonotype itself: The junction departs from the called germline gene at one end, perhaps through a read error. CDR3 DNA sequence: TGTGCCAGCAGTAGGGGATCTCCCTTGGGGGAGCTGTTTTTT. Protein sequence: CASSRGSPLGELFF. The chain uses TRBV10-3 and TRBJ2-2, with D perhaps TRBD1 (5 bases). CDR1 and CDR2 (germline): ENHRY, SYGVKD. This CDR3 contains 14 residues.

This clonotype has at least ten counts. The CDR3, as DNA: TGTGCCAGCTTTCCAGGGGCTACCCAAGAGACCCAGTACTTC. Translated: CASFPGATQETQYF. This chain uses TRBV6-5 with TRBJ2-5; D perhaps matches TRBD1 (6 bases). V shed 8 bases and J shed 1 base, with 14 bases lying between them. This CDR3 has 14 amino acids. Germline values: CDR1 MNHEY, CDR2 SVGAGI.